A single sample gave rise to the 25 T cell receptor beta chains below, sequenced in a study of cytomegalovirus exposure and HLA in healthy donors. This PCR relied on a set of 60 Vbeta primers and 13 Jbeta primers. Libraries were prepared by immunoSEQ multiplex PCR; TCRdb keeps only in-frame clonotypes and omits some of them. There are over 150,000 clones in the sample; 70% to 80% occur only once, and around 3% lies in the top ten. Sequenced input: PBMCs. These receptors all stem from a male donor in good health and CMV-seronegative.

The J gene is TRBJ1-1, the V gene TRBV5-1; TRBD1 aligns across 8 bases. Germline V gene data show CDR1 as SGHRS and CDR2 as YFSETQ. V lost 5 bases, J lost 11 bases, and 17 bases stayed unmatched. This CDR3 has 15 residues. In nucleotides, the CDR3 is TGCGCCAGCAGGGCCGCAGGGGGCAGGCGTAGTTGGGCTTTCTTT. This codes for CASRAAGGRRSWAFF.

The V gene is TRBV7-2, the J gene TRBJ2-7; TRBD2 matches 14 bases. J lost 6 bases, V lost 3 bases, and 7 bases had no gene match. Germline-derived CDR1 and CDR2 are SGHTA and FQGNSA. The CDR3 is 16 amino acids. The CDR3 here is CASSFRGLAGGGEQYF. As DNA, the CDR3 is TGTGCCAGCAGCTTCCGAGGACTAGCGGGAGGTGGCGAGCAGTACTTC.

The chain carries TRBV18 and TRBJ1-1, with D hard to call. The CDR3 runs 12 residues. Germline lookup yields CDR1 KGHSH and CDR2 LQKENI. V was trimmed by 3 bases and J by 3 bases, leaving 5 bases between them. The CDR3 nucleotides are TGTGCCAGCTCACCCTCCGACACTGAAGCTTTCTTT. Amino acids: CASSPSDTEAFF.

The J gene is TRBJ1-3, the V gene TRBV4-3; D might be TRBD1 (5 bases). This CDR3 is built from 14 residues. V lost 6 bases and J 8 bases, leaving 17 bases between the germline ends. Germline V gene sequence: CDR1 LGHNA, CDR2 YSLEER. For the CDR3, the DNA is TGCGCCAGCAGTCCTGACAGAAGTCTGGACACCATATATTTT. Protein product: CASSPDRSLDTIYF.

The chain links TRBV7-3 to TRBJ2-7; 10 bases are shared with TRBD2. V dropped 5 bases and J dropped 3; count of bases not matched to a gene: 7. CDR3 length: 15 residues. The germline CDR1 and CDR2 sequences are SGHTA and FQGTGA. This CDR3 is CASSISGRSNYEQYF. The CDR3 bases are TGTGCCAGCAGCATTAGCGGGAGGTCTAACTACGAGCAGTACTTC.

The CDR3 protein is CASSPGLMGGAQETQYF. The CDR3 DNA follows: TGTGCCAGCAGTCCGGGGCTTATGGGAGGGGCCCAAGAGACCCAGTACTTC. This chain connects TRBV27 to TRBJ2-5, with TRBD2 matching over 7 bases. The CDR3 is 17 amino acids. J lost 1 base, V lost 5 bases, and 13 bases had no gene match. Germline V gene sequence: CDR1 MNHEY, CDR2 SMNVEV (reference sequence).

The V call is TRBV2, the J call TRBJ2-2; 14 bases agree with TRBD2. Germline V gives CDR1 SNHLY, CDR2 FYNNEI. This CDR3 spans 18 amino acids. The V gene end was trimmed by 6 bases and the J gene end by 6 bases; junction bases not matched to a gene: 12. CDR3 sequence (DNA): TGTGCCAGCAGCGAAAACAGACTAGCGGGGGGGCAGGCCGGGGAGCTGTTTTTT. This sequence encodes CASSENRLAGGQAGELFF.

The chain employs TRBV6-5 and TRBJ1-3; 7 positions match TRBD1. This CDR3 has 15 amino acids. Germline assignment: CDR1 MNHEY and CDR2 SVGAGI. J lost 2 bases, V lost 8 bases, and 9 bases had no gene match. The CDR3, as DNA: TGTGCCAGCCGCAACGACAGGGAAGCTGGAAACACCATATATTTT. Translating gives CASRNDREAGNTIYF.

V is TRBV19 and J is TRBJ2-2; 9 nucleotides line up with TRBD1. The CDR3 loop spans 15 amino acids. Germline V lookup: CDR1 LNHDA, CDR2 SQIVND (reference sequence). V lost 3 bases and J lost 7; bases outside the gene matches: 6. CDR3 nucleotide sequence: TGTGCCAGTAGTATCCGACAGGGGGGTCACGGGGAGCTGTTTTTT. Residues: CASSIRQGGHGELFF.

The chain recombines TRBV10-3 with TRBJ2-3; 9 bases line up with TRBD2. Per the germline V gene, CDR1 is ENHRY and CDR2 is SYGVKD. The V and J ends lost 3 bases and 5 bases, in that order; junction bases with no gene match: 6. The length of the CDR3 is 15 residues. The CDR3 DNA is TGTGCCATCAGTGATGCGGCGCGGGAGGGAGATACGCAGTATTTT. Its protein product is CAISDAAREGDTQYF.

This clone was counted a single time. This chain joins TRBV5-1 and TRBJ2-1; 11 bases fit TRBD2. The J segment lost 7 bases and the V segment lost 4 bases, leaving 7 bases of the junction unmatched. This CDR3 contains 15 residues. The germline V gene has CDR1 SGHRS and CDR2 YFSETQ. CDR3 loop: CASSETSGVGNEQFF. The CDR3 region has the DNA TGCGCCAGCAGCGAGACTAGCGGGGTTGGAAATGAGCAGTTCTTC.

As for this clone: This same CDR3 is encoded by further DNA sequences in the sample. The chain couples TRBV30 to TRBJ1-1; D ambiguous. The CDR3 totals 11 residues. V gave up 2 bases and J gave up 2 bases, with 3 bases separating them. In germline, CDR1 is GTSNPN, CDR2 SVGIG (reference sequence). The CDR3 loop reads CAWSRNTEAFF. The CDR3 bases are TGTGCCTGGAGTCGTAACACTGAAGCTTTCTTT.

This clone was observed a few times. The DNA for the CDR3 is TGTGCCAGCAGTTACAGGGGGACAGGGAGTCAGCCCCAGCATTTT. It specifies CASSYRGTGSQPQHF. V and J are TRBV6-5 and TRBJ1-5; TRBD1 agrees at 9 bases. The germline V gene encodes CDR1 MNHEY and CDR2 SVGAGI. This CDR3 is 15 amino acids long. Trimming at V came to 2 bases and at J to 6 bases, leaving 5 bases not matched to a gene.

The chain couples TRBV29-1 to TRBJ2-1; TRBD1 is a possible D gene (6 bases). V shed 5 bases and J shed 0 bases, with 17 bases lying between them. This CDR3 contains 16 residues. CDR1 is SQVTM and CDR2 is ANQGSEA in the germline V gene. CDR3 coding DNA: TGCAGCGTTCCCGGACAGAGCGGTAGCTCCTACAATGAGCAGTTCTTC. It specifies CSVPGQSGSSYNEQFF.

This clone was recorded once. The chain employs TRBV7-3 and TRBJ2-1; 7 bases line up with TRBD2. From germline, CDR1 is SGHTA and CDR2 FQGTGA. This CDR3 is 14 amino acids long. J lost 3 bases, V lost 4 bases, and 3 bases had no gene match. For the CDR3, the DNA is TGTGCCAGCAGCTGCCGGGACTACTACAATGAGCAGTTCTTC. Protein product: CASSCRDYYNEQFF.

This chain links TRBV5-1 with TRBJ1-6; weak D call: TRBD1 (5 bases). The V gene's germline CDR1 is SGHRS and CDR2 YFSETQ. V was clipped by 2 bases and J by 5 bases, with 11 bases between them. CDR3 length equals 15 residues. The CDR3 DNA follows: TGCGCCAGCAGCTTTGCGGGACCGGATAATTCACCCCTCCACTTT. This encodes CASSFAGPDNSPLHF. The full variable domain, its missing parts supplied by reference TRBV5-1 and TRBJ1-6, is KAGVTQTPRYLIKTRGQQVTLSCSPISGHRSVSWYQQTPGQGLQFLFEYFSETQRNKGNFPGRFSGRQFSNSRSEMNVSTLELGDSALYLCASSFAGPDNSPLHFGNGTRLTVT.

The chain's CDR3 is CASSQDRGGRNQPQHF. In DNA form, the CDR3 reads TGTGCCAGCAGTCAAGACAGGGGTGGGCGCAATCAGCCCCAGCATTTT. This chain uses TRBV6-1 with TRBJ1-5; 8 nucleotides match TRBD1. This CDR3 has 16 amino acids. The junction had 8 bases not matched to a gene; V was cut back by 5 bases and J by 2 bases. Germline lookup yields CDR1 MNHNS and CDR2 SASEGT.

This sequence joins TRBV30 and TRBJ1-3, with D hard to call. The CDR3 is 15 amino acids. The germline CDR1 and CDR2 sequences are GTSNPN and SVGIG (reference sequence). Deletions cut 3 bases from V and 0 bases from J, with 12 bases between. CDR3 bases: TGTGCCTGGAGGGAACAGACGAGCTCTGGAAACACCATATATTTT. Translated: CAWREQTSSGNTIYF.

The chain combines TRBV4-1 with TRBJ1-5, with TRBD1 as a possible D gene (6 bases). The CDR3 contains 15 residues. V was clipped by 0 bases and J by 4 bases, with 10 bases between them. Germline loops: CDR1 MGHRA, CDR2 YSYEKL. CDR3 residues: CASSQEFTGNQPQHF. In nucleotides, the CDR3 is TGCGCCAGCAGCCAAGAGTTTACAGGGAATCAGCCCCAGCATTTT.

The rearrangement links TRBV28 to TRBJ1-2; perhaps TRBD1 as D (5 bases). V was pared by 2 bases and J by 2 bases, with 9 bases between. There are 14 residues in the CDR3. Germline CDR1 reads MDHEN; CDR2 reads SYDVKM. CDR3 sequence reads: CASSLQGTNYGYTF. The CDR3 nucleotides are TGTGCCAGCAGTTTACAGGGTACCAACTATGGCTACACCTTC.

V usage is TRBV7-6 and J usage is TRBJ1-3, with TRBD1 identical over 9 bases. The V and J ends lost 3 bases and 0 bases, in that order; junction bases with no gene match: 3. The CDR3 runs to 16 residues. Germline assignment: CDR1 SGHVS and CDR2 FNYEAQ. CDR3 DNA sequence: TGTGCCAGCAGCTTGGACAGGGGCTACTCTGGAAACACCATATATTTT. This sequence encodes CASSLDRGYSGNTIYF.

In the case of this clone: Other nucleotide sequences from this sample produce the same CDR3. The chain uses TRBV6-1 and TRBJ1-5, with D hard to call. The germline V and J ends were trimmed by 1 base and 7 bases, with 8 bases remaining between them. Germline-derived CDR1 and CDR2 are MNHNS and SASEGT. The CDR3 is 13 residues long. The CDR3 nucleotides are TGTGCCAGCAGTGAAGTACCCGGGCAGCCCCAGCATTTT. It specifies CASSEVPGQPQHF.

A few counts support this clone. V and J are TRBV4-1 and TRBJ1-2, with 10 bases lining up with TRBD1. Germline CDR1 reads MGHRA; CDR2 reads YSYEKL. The CDR3 runs 16 residues. Trimming cost V 0 bases and J 2 bases; bases outside gene matches: 3. The CDR3 reads CASSQETTGGNYGYTF. The CDR3 nucleotides read TGCGCCAGCAGCCAAGAAACGACAGGGGGCAACTATGGCTACACCTTC.

The chain is built from TRBV19 and TRBJ2-7; maybe TRBD2 (5 bases). Per the germline V gene, CDR1 is LNHDA and CDR2 is SQIVND (reference sequence). The germline V and J ends were trimmed by 7 bases and 3 bases, with 13 bases remaining between them. CDR3 length equals 13 residues. CDR3 sequence reads: CASNQRGSYEQYF. The CDR3 nucleotides read TGTGCCAGTAACCAACGGGGAAGCTACGAGCAGTACTTC.

The rearrangement joins TRBV30 to TRBJ1-5; D is possibly TRBD1 (5 bases). Trimming shortened V by 5 bases and J by 0 bases, and 11 bases separated the two germline ends. The CDR3 sequence is 14 residues long. Germline CDR1 GTSNPN, CDR2 SVGIG (reference sequence). DNA of the CDR3: TGTGCCTGGGGGGCAGGGTATAGCAATCAGCCCCAGCATTTT. Translating gives CAWGAGYSNQPQHF.